A single sample is the source of the 19 T cell receptor beta chains below, sequenced in a study of monozygotic twins with inflammatory bowel disease. TCRdb re-called the 5' RACE reads; every CDR3 protein appears as one record, without DNA. The listing contains 300,000 to 350,000 distinct CDR3 sequences. The sample was blood. These receptors originate from a human donor with ulcerative colitis or Crohn's disease, or a healthy co-twin of an affected twin (not recorded which).

The V call is TRBV14, the J call TRBJ1-6; TCRdb proposes TRBD1, but this gene call is untestable without DNA. Germline V gene lookup returns CDR1 SGHDN and CDR2 FVKESK. The CDR3 consists of 16 residues. The chain's CDR3 is CASSRASGTGNSPLHF.

CDR3 protein: CASSYRTSGAETQYF. The chain employs TRBV6-5 and TRBJ2-5; checking the TCRdb D call of TRBD2 is not possible without DNA. This CDR3 has 15 residues. Germline CDR1 reads MNHEY; CDR2 reads SVGAGI.

This chain links TRBV6-2 or TRBV6-3 with TRBJ1-1. This CDR3 has 11 amino acids. Germline-derived CDR1 and CDR2 are MNHEY and SVGEGT. The CDR3 is CASSVSTEAFF.

The rearrangement links TRBV5-1 to TRBJ2-7. This CDR3 comprises 14 residues. The germline V gene has CDR1 SGHRS and CDR2 YFSETQ. CDR3 protein: CASSLSGTPDEQYF. Filled out from reference TRBV5-1 and TRBJ2-7, the complete variable domain reads KAGVTQTPRYLIKTRGQQVTLSCSPISGHRSVSWYQQTPGQGLQFLFEYFSETQRNKGNFPGRFSGRQFSNSRSEMNVSTLELGDSALYLCASSLSGTPDEQYFGPGTRLTVT.

J is TRBJ2-7 and V is TRBV2. Germline V CDR1 and CDR2: SNHLY, FYNNEI. The CDR3 extends over 12 amino acids. CDR3 sequence: CASSASLYEQYF.

This chain links TRBV20-1 with TRBJ2-7. Germline CDR1 is DFQATT and CDR2 is SNEGSKA (reference sequence). This CDR3 contains 14 residues. CDR3 protein: CSASHPLSSYEQYF.

V usage is TRBV20-1 and J usage is TRBJ2-7; checking the TCRdb D call of TRBD2 is not possible without DNA. The CDR3 loop spans 14 amino acids. Germline CDR1 is DFQATT and CDR2 is SNEGSKA (reference sequence). The CDR3 loop is CSASGWDLYYEQYF.

The V gene is TRBV20-1, the J gene TRBJ1-5. Germline V CDR1 and CDR2: DFQATT, SNEGSKA (reference sequence). The CDR3 has 14 amino acids. CDR3: CSARPGGSNQPQHF.

The chain carries TRBV6-5 and TRBJ2-5; without DNA, the TCRdb call of TRBD1 cannot be checked. The CDR3 length is 16 residues. Germline CDR1 reads MNHEY; CDR2 reads SVGAGI. The CDR3 spells CASRYAGTGKGETQYF.

The chain recombines TRBV7-2 with TRBJ2-2; TCRdb names TRBD1, which stays unverified in the absence of DNA. The CDR3 is 16 residues long. Germline loops: CDR1 SGHTA, CDR2 FQGNSA. CDR3 sequence: CASSSGQGTSTGELFF.

The CDR3 is CASSLGRGSSNTGELFF. V is TRBV5-1 and J is TRBJ2-2; TCRdb outputs TRBD1, but without DNA this stays unchecked. Germline V lookup: CDR1 SGHRS, CDR2 YFSETQ. The CDR3 is 17 amino acids.

CDR3 region: CASSPLISGRSEQYF. The chain recombines TRBV5-1 with TRBJ2-7; TCRdb returns TRBD2, unconfirmable since there is no DNA. Germline CDR1 reads SGHRS; CDR2 reads YFSETQ. The CDR3 has 15 amino acids.

The V and J genes are TRBV5-1 and TRBJ2-1. This CDR3 is 15 amino acids long. From germline, CDR1 is SGHRS and CDR2 YFSETQ. The chain's CDR3 is CASSLNMASSDEQFF.

V usage is TRBV12-3 or TRBV12-4 and J usage is TRBJ2-7; TCRdb outputs TRBD2, but without DNA this stays unchecked. This CDR3 comprises 15 residues. The CDR3 spells CASSLGGGLTYEQYF.

The rearrangement uses TRBV6-2 or TRBV6-3 and TRBJ1-5; TCRdb calls TRBD1, which cannot be checked without DNA. The germline V gene encodes CDR1 MNHEY and CDR2 SVGEGT. The CDR3 spans 14 residues. The CDR3 loop reads CASKQGSSNQPRHF.

The rearrangement uses TRBV20-1 and TRBJ1-5; TCRdb gives TRBD1 as the D gene, but with no DNA this cannot be confirmed. The CDR3 extends over 15 amino acids. Germline V gene sequence: CDR1 DFQATT, CDR2 SNEGSKA (reference sequence). CDR3 region: CSVPRPGEPNQPQHF.

The CDR3 loop is CASSLGRGSNEQFF. This chain joins TRBV7-2 and TRBJ2-1. In germline, CDR1 is SGHTA, CDR2 FQGNSA. The CDR3 runs to 14 residues.

The chain carries TRBV12-3 or TRBV12-4 and TRBJ2-2; no DNA is available, so the TRBD2 call from TCRdb remains unchecked. This CDR3 region has 16 residues. CDR3 sequence: CASTLSGVGFTGELFF.

The gene calls are TRBV3-1 and TRBJ1-6. CDR1 is LGHDT, CDR2 YNNKEL, per germline (reference sequence). This CDR3 is 14 amino acids long. The CDR3 loop is CASSQGTDNSPLHF.